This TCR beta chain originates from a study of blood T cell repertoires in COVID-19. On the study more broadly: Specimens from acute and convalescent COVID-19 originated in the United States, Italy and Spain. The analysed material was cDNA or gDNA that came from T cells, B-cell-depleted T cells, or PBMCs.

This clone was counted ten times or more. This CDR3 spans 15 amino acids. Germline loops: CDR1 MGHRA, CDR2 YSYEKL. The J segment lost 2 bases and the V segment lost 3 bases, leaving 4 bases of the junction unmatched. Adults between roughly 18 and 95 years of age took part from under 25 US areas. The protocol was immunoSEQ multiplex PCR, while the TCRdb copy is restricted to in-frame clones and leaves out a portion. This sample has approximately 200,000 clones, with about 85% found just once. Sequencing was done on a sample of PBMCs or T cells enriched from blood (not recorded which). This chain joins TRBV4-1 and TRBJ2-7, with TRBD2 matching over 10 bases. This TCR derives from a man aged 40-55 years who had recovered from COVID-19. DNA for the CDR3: TGCGCCAGCAGCCATACTAGCGGGGACCCCTACGAGCAGTACTTC. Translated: CASSHTSGDPYEQYF.